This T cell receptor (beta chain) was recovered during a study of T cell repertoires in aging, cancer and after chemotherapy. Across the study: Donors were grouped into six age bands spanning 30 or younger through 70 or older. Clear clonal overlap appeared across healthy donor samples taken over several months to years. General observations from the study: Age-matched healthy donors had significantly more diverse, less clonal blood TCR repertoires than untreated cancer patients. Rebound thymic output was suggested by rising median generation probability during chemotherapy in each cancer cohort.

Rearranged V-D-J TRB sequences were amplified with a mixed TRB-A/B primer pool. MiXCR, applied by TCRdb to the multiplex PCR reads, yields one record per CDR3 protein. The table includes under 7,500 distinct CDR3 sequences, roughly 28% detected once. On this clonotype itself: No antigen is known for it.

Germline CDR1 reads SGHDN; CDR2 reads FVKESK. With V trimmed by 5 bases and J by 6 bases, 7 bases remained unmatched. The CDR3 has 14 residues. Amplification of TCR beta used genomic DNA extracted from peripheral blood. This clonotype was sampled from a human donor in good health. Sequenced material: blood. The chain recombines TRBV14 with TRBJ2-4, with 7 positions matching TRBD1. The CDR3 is CASSGRQGLNIQYF. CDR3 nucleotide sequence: TGTGCCAGCAGCGGCCGACAGGGCCTAAACATTCAGTACTTC.